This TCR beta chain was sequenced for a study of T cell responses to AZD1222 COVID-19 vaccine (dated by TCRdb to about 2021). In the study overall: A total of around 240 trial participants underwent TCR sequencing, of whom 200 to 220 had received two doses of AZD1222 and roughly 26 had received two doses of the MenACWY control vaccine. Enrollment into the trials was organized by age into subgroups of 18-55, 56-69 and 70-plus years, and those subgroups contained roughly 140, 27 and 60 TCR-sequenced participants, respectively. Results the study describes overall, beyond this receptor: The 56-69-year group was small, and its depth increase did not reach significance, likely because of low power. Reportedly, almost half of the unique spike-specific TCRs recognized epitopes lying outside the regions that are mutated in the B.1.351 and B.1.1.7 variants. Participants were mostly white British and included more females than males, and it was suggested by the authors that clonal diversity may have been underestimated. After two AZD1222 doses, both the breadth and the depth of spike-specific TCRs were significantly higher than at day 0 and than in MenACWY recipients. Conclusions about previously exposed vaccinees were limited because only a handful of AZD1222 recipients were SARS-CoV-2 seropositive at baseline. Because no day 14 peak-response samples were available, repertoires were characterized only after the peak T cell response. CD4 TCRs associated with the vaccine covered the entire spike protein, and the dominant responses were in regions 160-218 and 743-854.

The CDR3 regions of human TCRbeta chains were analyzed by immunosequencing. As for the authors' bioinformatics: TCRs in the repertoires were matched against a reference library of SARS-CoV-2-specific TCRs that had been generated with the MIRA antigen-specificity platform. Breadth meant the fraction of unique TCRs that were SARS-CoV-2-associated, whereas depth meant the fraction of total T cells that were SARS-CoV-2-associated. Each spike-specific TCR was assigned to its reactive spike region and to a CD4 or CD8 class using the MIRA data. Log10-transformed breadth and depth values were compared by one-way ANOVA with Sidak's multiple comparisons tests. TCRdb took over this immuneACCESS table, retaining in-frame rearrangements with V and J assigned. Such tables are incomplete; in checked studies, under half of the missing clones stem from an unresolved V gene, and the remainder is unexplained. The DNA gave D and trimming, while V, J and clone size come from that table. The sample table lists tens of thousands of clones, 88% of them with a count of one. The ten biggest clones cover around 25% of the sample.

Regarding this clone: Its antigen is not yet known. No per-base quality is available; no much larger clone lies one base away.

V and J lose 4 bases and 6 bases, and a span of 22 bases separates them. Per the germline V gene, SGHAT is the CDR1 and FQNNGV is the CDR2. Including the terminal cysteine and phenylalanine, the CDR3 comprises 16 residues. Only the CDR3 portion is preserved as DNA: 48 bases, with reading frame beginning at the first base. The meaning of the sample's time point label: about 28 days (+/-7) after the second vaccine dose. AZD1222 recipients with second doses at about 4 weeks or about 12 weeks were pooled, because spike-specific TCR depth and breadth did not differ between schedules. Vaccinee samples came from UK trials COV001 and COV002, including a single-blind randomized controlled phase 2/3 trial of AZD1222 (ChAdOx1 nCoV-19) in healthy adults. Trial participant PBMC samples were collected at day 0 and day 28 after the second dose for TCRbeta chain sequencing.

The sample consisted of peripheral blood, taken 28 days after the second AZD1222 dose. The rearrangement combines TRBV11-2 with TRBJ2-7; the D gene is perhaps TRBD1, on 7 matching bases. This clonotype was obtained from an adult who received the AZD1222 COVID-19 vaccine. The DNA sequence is TGTGCCAGCAGCTGGGGACTCGGACAGGTTTCGTTCGAGCAGTACTTC. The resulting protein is CASSWGLGQVSFEQYF.